The rows below give T cell receptor beta chains drawn from one sample of a study of cytomegalovirus exposure and HLA in healthy donors. Here immunoSEQ multiplex PCR was the method, and the copy in TCRdb shows in-frame clones only, minus some. With 38,000 or so clones in the sample, the ten largest clones hold 6.2%. The sequenced sample was PBMCs. The source of these receptors is a young man in good health and CMV-seronegative. CDR3s include the opening cysteine and the closing phenylalanine or tryptophan. The order of the fields is D gene, J gene, V gene, CDR3 DNA, CDR3 protein. D genes are given only for firm matches.

d_call: -
j_call: TRBJ1-4
v_call: TRBV9
cdr3_nt: TGTGCCAGCAGCGTAGCTCTCTTGGGGCCAACTAATGAAAAACTGTTTTTT
cdr3_aa: CASSVALLGPTNEKLFF

d_call: -
j_call: TRBJ2-6
v_call: TRBV4-3
cdr3_nt: TGCGCCAGCAGCCAAGTCCACCCGCTAAGCTCTGGGGCCAACGTCCTGACTTTC
cdr3_aa: CASSQVHPLSSGANVLTF

d_call: -
j_call: TRBJ2-7
v_call: TRBV7-2
cdr3_nt: TGTGCCAGCAGGGTCAAGCAGGGGCGTTCCCCCTACGAGCAGTACTTC
cdr3_aa: CASRVKQGRSPYEQYF

d_call: -
j_call: TRBJ1-1
v_call: TRBV7-9
cdr3_nt: TGTGCCAGCAGCTTCGGGACTGTGAACACTGAAGCTTTCTTT
cdr3_aa: CASSFGTVNTEAFF

d_call: TRBD2
j_call: TRBJ2-3
v_call: TRBV25-1
cdr3_nt: TGTGCCAGCAGTGAATGGAGCGGGGCAAGCACAGATACGCAGTATTTT
cdr3_aa: CASSEWSGASTDTQYF

d_call: -
j_call: TRBJ2-7
v_call: TRBV25-1
cdr3_nt: TGTGCCAGCGGGCCCTATGGGGCAGGGTCCTACGAGCAGTACTTC
cdr3_aa: CASGPYGAGSYEQYF

d_call: -
j_call: TRBJ1-2
v_call: TRBV4-1
cdr3_nt: TGCGCCAGCAGCCCGACGGGAGCCACGATCTATGGCTACACCTTC
cdr3_aa: CASSPTGATIYGYTF

d_call: -
j_call: TRBJ1-1
v_call: TRBV27
cdr3_nt: TGTGCCAGCAGTCGAGGGGGGGGTCTCCTCTCAGGGCCCTTGAACACTGAAGCTTTCTTT
cdr3_aa: CASSRGGGLLSGPLNTEAFF

d_call: TRBD1
j_call: TRBJ1-5
v_call: TRBV12-5
cdr3_nt: TGTGCTAGTGGTTTATGGGACAGGGGAAATCAGCCCCAGCATTTT
cdr3_aa: CASGLWDRGNQPQHF

d_call: -
j_call: TRBJ1-5
v_call: TRBV19
cdr3_nt: TGTGCCAGTAGCTATTACTGGAGGGGCAATCAGCCCCAGCATTTT
cdr3_aa: CASSYYWRGNQPQHF